This TCR beta chain was captured in a study of cytomegalovirus exposure and HLA in healthy donors. Study outcomes and limitations: Immune exposure was documented only through CMV serostatus. Some V segments, TRBV6-2 and TRBV6-3 among them, were indistinguishable and were therefore excluded.

This CDR3 has 16 amino acids. CDR1 is PRHDT and CDR2 is FYEKMQ in the germline V gene (reference sequence). The trim removed 4 bases at V and 2 bases at J, leaving 6 bases unmatched. This clone was seen once. As yet, its antigen is unknown. Primers: 60 Vbeta forward and 13 Jbeta reverse. Assay: immunoSEQ multiplex PCR; the TCRdb copy retains only in-frame clones and omits some. There are 100,000 to 150,000 clones in the sample; over 60% occur only once, and about 2.6% lies in the top ten. Material for sequencing was PBMCs. The sequence derives from a human donor in good health. The chain links TRBV13 to TRBJ2-7; 12 bases align to TRBD2. DNA for the CDR3: TGTGCCAGCAGCTACTGGACTAGCGGGACCCCCTACGAGCAGTACTTC. Translated, it gives CASSYWTSGTPYEQYF.